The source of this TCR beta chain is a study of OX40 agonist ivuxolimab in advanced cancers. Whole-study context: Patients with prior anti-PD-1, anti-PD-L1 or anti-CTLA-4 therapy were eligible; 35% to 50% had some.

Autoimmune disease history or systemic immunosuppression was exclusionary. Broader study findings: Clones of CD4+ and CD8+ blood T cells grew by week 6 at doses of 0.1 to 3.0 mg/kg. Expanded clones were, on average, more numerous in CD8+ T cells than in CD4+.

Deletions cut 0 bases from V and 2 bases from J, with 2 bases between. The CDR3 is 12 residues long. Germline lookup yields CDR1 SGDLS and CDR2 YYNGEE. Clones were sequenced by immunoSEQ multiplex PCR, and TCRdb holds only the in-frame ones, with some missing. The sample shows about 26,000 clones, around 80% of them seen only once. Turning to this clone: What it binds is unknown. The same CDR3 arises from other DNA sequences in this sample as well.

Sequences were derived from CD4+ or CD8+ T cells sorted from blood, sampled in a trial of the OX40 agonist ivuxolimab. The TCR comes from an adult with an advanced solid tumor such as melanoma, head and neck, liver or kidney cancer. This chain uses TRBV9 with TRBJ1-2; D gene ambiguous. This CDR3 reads CASSVDNYGYTF. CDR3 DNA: TGTGCCAGCAGCGTAGACAACTATGGCTACACCTTC.